The sequence of this T cell receptor (beta chain) was determined in a study of blood T cell repertoires in COVID-19. Study-wide context: Samples came from the United States, Italy and Spain, spanning acute and convalescent COVID-19.

In the original analysis: The assay estimated nucleated cells by amplifying reference gene primers. Only in-frame clones appear in the TCRdb table, and some are missing; sequencing was by immunoSEQ multiplex PCR. The V and J calls and clone size were taken over from that table, and D and trimming were inferred from the DNA. In the table there are 390,000 or so clones, around nine tenths of which are singletons. The germline V gene has CDR1 SNHLY and CDR2 FYNNEI. The V end was cut by 4 bases, the J end by 6 bases, with 6 bases between. CDR3 length: 12 residues. Recruits, aged about 18 to 89 years, lived in about two dozen US areas. Either two negative PCRs, clearance, or symptom resolution qualified Cohort 3 donors as recovered.

The clonotype was recovered from a woman aged 45-59 years who had recovered from COVID-19. Source material: PBMCs or T cells enriched from blood (not recorded which). This rearrangement joins TRBV2 to TRBJ2-2; a weak D match, TRBD2 (6 bases). The CDR3 bases are TGTGCCAGCAGTGGCGGGGCCGGGGAGCTGTTTTTT. It specifies CASSGGAGELFF.